What follows are 29 T cell receptor beta chains derived from one specimen sequenced in a study of CD8+ T cells in alopecia areata. Extracted RNA was reverse transcribed, and the resulting cDNA served as sequencing template. Clones were read by immunoSEQ multiplex PCR, and TCRdb kept only the in-frame ones, dropping some. The sample has over 100,000 clones, approximately 48% seen once. Sample: CD8+ T cells sorted from blood, taken at week 0. The receptors come from a human donor with alopecia areata.

This clone has a handful of counts. The V and J genes are TRBV7-9 and TRBJ2-7; D is unclear. Trimming pared 3 bases from V and 2 bases from J, leaving 17 bases between. CDR1 and CDR2 (germline): SEHNR, FQNEAQ (reference sequence). The CDR3 length is 16 residues. This CDR3 reads CASSFSFSDKPYEQYF. CDR3 sequence (DNA): TGTGCCAGCAGCTTCTCCTTCAGCGACAAGCCCTACGAGCAGTACTTC.

This clone was counted a few times. This chain connects TRBV12-5 to TRBJ2-7; weak D call: TRBD1 (5 bases). Germline loops: CDR1 LGHNT, CDR2 FRNRAP. The CDR3 runs to 14 residues. V was trimmed by 6 bases and J by 0 bases, leaving 12 bases between them. In DNA, the CDR3 is TGTGCTAGTGGGACTTTGGGGCCCTCCTACGAGCAGTACTTC. The encoded protein is CASGTLGPSYEQYF.

The chain links TRBV29-1 to TRBJ2-5; either TRBD1 or TRBD2 may supply D (5 bases each). Germline V gives CDR1 SQVTM, CDR2 ANQGSEA. This CDR3 is 13 amino acids long. The V end was cut by 2 bases, the J end by 1 base, with 8 bases between. CDR3 in amino acids: CSVEPGPQETQYF. The CDR3 DNA reads TGCAGCGTTGAACCGGGACCCCAAGAGACCCAGTACTTC.

The CDR3 loop reads CASSFPPGQGYEQYF. Here the CDR3 DNA reads TGTGCCAGCAGCTTTCCCCCAGGACAGGGCTACGAGCAGTACTTC. This rearrangement joins TRBV13 to TRBJ2-7; 8 bases agree with TRBD1. CDR1 and CDR2 (germline): PRHDT, FYEKMQ (reference sequence). CDR3 size: 15 residues. Unmatched junction bases numbered 7, after V lost 3 bases and J lost 3 bases.

This clone has a count of ten or more. The V and J genes are TRBV30 and TRBJ2-1, with 12 bases aligning to TRBD2. The J segment lost 7 bases and the V segment lost 5 bases, leaving 6 bases of the junction unmatched. Germline CDR1 and CDR2: GTSNPN and SVGIG (reference sequence). CDR3 length: 14 residues. CDR3 amino acids: CAWDTSGGFNEQFF. The CDR3 DNA reads TGTGCCTGGGATACTAGCGGGGGGTTTAATGAGCAGTTCTTC. The full variable domain, completed using reference TRBV30 and TRBJ2-1, is SQTIHQWPATLVQPVGSPLSLECTVEGTSNPNLYWYRQAAGRGLQLLFYSVGIGQISSEVPQNLSASRPQDRQFILSSKKLLLSDSGFYLCAWDTSGGFNEQFFGPGTRLTVL.

This chain uses TRBV12-5 with TRBJ2-5; 8 bases are shared with TRBD1. J lost 4 bases, V lost 5 bases, and 6 bases had no gene match. Per the germline V gene, CDR1 is LGHNT and CDR2 is FRNRAP. The CDR3 is 14 residues long. CDR3 coding DNA: TGTGCTAGTGGTCCGGACAGGGTCGGAGAGACCCAGTACTTC. As protein: CASGPDRVGETQYF.

The chain couples TRBV2 to TRBJ2-7; no firm D call. Trimming pared 3 bases from V and 0 bases from J, leaving 12 bases between. Germline CDR1 reads SNHLY; CDR2 reads FYNNEI. The CDR3 loop spans 15 amino acids. CDR3 amino acids: CASSDPIVNSYEQYF. In DNA, the CDR3 is TGTGCCAGCAGTGATCCTATAGTAAACTCCTACGAGCAGTACTTC.

There are a few counts of this clone. CDR3 sequence: CAWSFSNTGELFF. The DNA for the CDR3 is TGTGCCTGGAGTTTCAGTAACACCGGGGAGCTGTTTTTT. This chain connects TRBV30 to TRBJ2-2; no firm D call. Trimming took off 2 bases at V and 2 bases at J, with 6 bases between the two ends. Germline loops: CDR1 GTSNPN, CDR2 SVGIG (reference sequence). This CDR3 is built from 13 residues. The variable domain in full, completed from reference TRBV30 and TRBJ2-2, reads SQTIHQWPATLVQPVGSPLSLECTVEGTSNPNLYWYRQAAGRGLQLLFYSVGIGQISSEVPQNLSASRPQDRQFILSSKKLLLSDSGFYLCAWSFSNTGELFFGEGSRLTVL.

The chain recombines TRBV9 with TRBJ2-2; D remains ambiguous. This CDR3 is built from 16 residues. The germline V gene has CDR1 SGDLS and CDR2 YYNGEE. V lost 3 bases, J lost 2 bases, and 14 bases lay in between. The CDR3 bases are TGTGCCAGCAGCGCCCCTCGGACGGATAACACCGGGGAGCTGTTTTTT. It translates to CASSAPRTDNTGELFF. Variable domain in full (rest from reference TRBV9 and TRBJ2-2): DSGVTQTPKHLITATGQRVTLRCSPRSGDLSVYWYQQSLDQGLQFLIQYYNGEERAKGNILERFSAQQFPDLHSELNLSSLELGDSALYFCASSAPRTDNTGELFFGEGSRLTVL.

The CDR3 nucleotides read TGCGCCAGCAGCTGGGAAGGGACAGAACTCTACGAGCAGTACTTC. Protein product: CASSWEGTELYEQYF. This chain connects TRBV5-1 to TRBJ2-5, with 7 bases identical to TRBD1. The J call could be wrong; TRBJ2-7 is a better fit for the DNA end. The germline V gene encodes CDR1 SGHRS and CDR2 YFSETQ. The CDR3 runs to 15 residues.

This clone has a handful of counts. This sequence joins TRBV30 and TRBJ1-2, with a possible D match to TRBD1 (5 bases). Germline CDR1 reads GTSNPN; CDR2 reads SVGIG (reference sequence). The CDR3 is 13 amino acids. V was clipped by 3 bases and J by 3 bases, with 11 bases between them. The CDR3 DNA reads as TGTGCCTGGAGATGGGGGAATGACTATGGCTACACCTTC. Its translation is CAWRWGNDYGYTF.

This clone showed up just once. The chain employs TRBV25-1 and TRBJ1-1; D gene unclear. V lost 7 bases, J lost 7 bases, and 10 bases lay in between. This CDR3 comprises 11 residues. Germline V gene sequence: CDR1 MGHDK, CDR2 SYGVNS. CDR3 bases: TGTGCCAGCATACAGCTCAATGAAGCTTTCTTT. Its translation: CASIQLNEAFF. Full variable domain (outside the CDR3, taken from reference TRBV25-1 and TRBJ1-1): EADIYQTPRYLVIGTGKKITLECSQTMGHDKMYWYQQDPGMELHLIHYSYGVNSTEKGDLSSESTVSRIRTEHFPLTLESARPSHTSQYLCASIQLNEAFFGQGTRLTVV.

The chain employs TRBV29-1 and TRBJ2-6, with D tentatively TRBD1 or TRBD2 (5 bases each). V was pared by 4 bases and J by 0 bases, with 13 bases between. Germline V gene sequence: CDR1 SQVTM, CDR2 ANQGSEA. The CDR3 runs to 16 residues. CDR3 in amino acids: CSVVGEGDSGANVLTF. CDR3 sequence (DNA): TGCAGCGTTGTGGGGGAAGGGGACTCTGGGGCCAACGTCCTGACTTTC.

The CDR3 spells CAWSVLGSTEAFF. CDR3 bases: TGTGCCTGGAGTGTACTAGGGAGCACTGAAGCTTTCTTT. The rearrangement uses TRBV30 and TRBJ1-1; D is unresolved. CDR1 and CDR2 (germline): GTSNPN, SVGIG (reference sequence). The V end was cut by 0 bases, the J end by 4 bases, with 9 bases between. This CDR3 is built from 13 residues. Full variable domain (outside the CDR3, taken from reference TRBV30 and TRBJ1-1): SQTIHQWPATLVQPVGSPLSLECTVEGTSNPNLYWYRQAAGRGLQLLFYSVGIGQISSEVPQNLSASRPQDRQFILSSKKLLLSDSGFYLCAWSVLGSTEAFFGQGTRLTVV.

The chain employs TRBV9 and TRBJ1-1; 8 bases map to TRBD1. The CDR3 covers 14 residues. Germline trimming cut 3 bases from V and 0 bases from J; bases unmatched to any gene: 1. CDR1 is SGDLS, CDR2 YYNGEE, per germline. CDR3: CASSGQGLNTEAFF. The CDR3 coding sequence is TGTGCCAGCAGCGGACAGGGGCTGAACACTGAAGCTTTCTTT.

CDR3 protein: CASSGDRSYGYTF. CDR3 DNA: TGTGCCAGCAGTGGGGACCGTAGCTATGGCTACACCTTC. The rearrangement links TRBV2 to TRBJ1-2, with D possibly matching TRBD1 (5 bases). V was trimmed by 4 bases and J by 4 bases, leaving 10 bases between them. The germline gives CDR1 SNHLY, CDR2 FYNNEI. The CDR3 covers 13 residues.

The chain employs TRBV29-1 and TRBJ2-1; 15 bases map to TRBD2. Unmatched junction bases numbered 7, after V lost 3 bases and J lost 7 bases. Germline V CDR1 and CDR2: SQVTM, ANQGSEA. There are 16 residues in the CDR3. As DNA, the CDR3 is TGCAGCGTTGATGGACTAGCGGGGGGGCAGGAGAATGAGCAGTTCTTC. This sequence encodes CSVDGLAGGQENEQFF.

This rearrangement joins TRBV18 to TRBJ2-7; tentatively, D is TRBD2 (6 bases). V shed 3 bases and J shed 0 bases, with 12 bases lying between them. CDR1 is KGHSH and CDR2 is LQKENI in the germline V gene. This CDR3 spans 15 amino acids. DNA for the CDR3: TGTGCCAGCTCACCGCCCCCGGGAGCCTCCTACGAGCAGTACTTC. It yields the protein CASSPPPGASYEQYF.

The rearrangement uses TRBV25-1 and TRBJ2-5, with 9 bases lining up with TRBD1. Germline CDR1 is MGHDK and CDR2 is SYGVNS. The CDR3 runs to 14 residues. V dropped 3 bases and J dropped 3; count of bases not matched to a gene: 2. CDR3 nucleotide sequence: TGTGCCAGCAGTGATTGGACAGGGGAAGAGACCCAGTACTTC. It yields the protein CASSDWTGEETQYF. Based on the CDR3 plus reference TRBV25-1 and TRBJ2-5, the full variable domain is EADIYQTPRYLVIGTGKKITLECSQTMGHDKMYWYQQDPGMELHLIHYSYGVNSTEKGDLSSESTVSRIRTEHFPLTLESARPSHTSQYLCASSDWTGEETQYFGPGTRLLVL.

This clone has only one observation. The CDR3 is CASSDVTEAFF. In DNA form, the CDR3 reads TGTGCCAGCAGTGACGTCACTGAAGCTTTCTTT. V usage is TRBV2 and J usage is TRBJ1-1; D not resolved. The germline V gene has CDR1 SNHLY and CDR2 FYNNEI. This CDR3 is 11 amino acids long. The V and J ends lost 3 bases and 4 bases respectively, with 3 bases between them.

V gene TRBV7-9 combines with J gene TRBJ2-7; D perhaps matches TRBD2 (5 bases). Germline-derived CDR1 and CDR2 are SEHNR and FQNEAQ (reference sequence). Trimming removed 5 bases at V and 6 bases at J, with 11 bases between. The CDR3 contains 12 residues. The CDR3 region has the DNA TGTGCCAGCAGCCTACTAGGAAGCGAGCAGTACTTC. Translation: CASSLLGSEQYF.

The chain has TRBV30 and TRBJ2-7, with D maybe TRBD2 (6 bases). Trimming took off 5 bases at V and 4 bases at J, with 21 bases between the two ends. Germline CDR1 and CDR2: GTSNPN and SVGIG (reference sequence). The CDR3 has 15 amino acids. CDR3 bases: TGTGCCTGGGGGTCTCGTCGGGGGTCATGGTACGAGCAGTACTTC. This translates into CAWGSRRGSWYEQYF.

J is TRBJ1-5 and V is TRBV12-5; D unresolved. In germline, CDR1 is LGHNT, CDR2 FRNRAP. V was trimmed by 0 bases and J by 7 bases, leaving 4 bases between them. The CDR3 length is 12 residues. The CDR3 protein is CASGLVGQPQHF. The CDR3 nucleotides are TGTGCTAGTGGTTTGGTAGGACAGCCCCAGCATTTT.

This chain links TRBV6-5 with TRBJ2-5; the D gene is possibly TRBD2 (6 bases). The CDR3 extends over 14 amino acids. V dropped 2 bases and J dropped 4 bases, with 11 bases sitting between them. Germline CDR1 reads MNHEY; CDR2 reads SVGAGI. The CDR3: CASSYVGGGETQYF. In DNA form, the CDR3 reads TGTGCCAGCAGTTACGTCGGGGGTGGAGAGACCCAGTACTTC.

In its sample, this clone was seen once. V and J are TRBV27 and TRBJ1-1; the D gene is possibly TRBD1 (5 bases). The CDR3 spans 14 residues. Germline assignment: CDR1 MNHEY and CDR2 SMNVEV (reference sequence). V was shortened by 5 bases and J by 4 bases, with 14 bases between the two germline ends. The CDR3 loop reads CASSGAGRSTEAFF. The CDR3 DNA follows: TGTGCCAGCAGTGGGGCGGGACGGAGCACTGAAGCTTTCTTT.

The genes are TRBV27 and TRBJ1-1, with 9 positions matching TRBD1. Trimming took 4 bases from V and 5 from J; bases not matched to a gene: 5. Germline V gene sequence: CDR1 MNHEY, CDR2 SMNVEV (reference sequence). The CDR3 has 14 residues. Here the CDR3 reads CASSWTGVETEAFF. CDR3 bases: TGTGCCAGCAGTTGGACAGGGGTGGAAACTGAAGCTTTCTTT.

This clone has a handful of counts. The CDR3 DNA follows: TGTGCCAGCAGTTACAGGCTCTCCTACGAGCAGTACTTC. It translates to CASSYRLSYEQYF. V usage is TRBV6-5 and J usage is TRBJ2-7, with no clear D. Germline CDR1 reads MNHEY; CDR2 reads SVGAGI. V lost 2 bases and J lost 0, with 5 bases in between. CDR3 length: 13 residues.

The chain employs TRBV6-5 and TRBJ1-2; no clear D. This CDR3 comprises 13 residues. Trimming left V 2 bases short and J 5 bases short, with 9 bases between. CDR1 and CDR2 from the germline V gene are MNHEY and SVGAGI. CDR3 amino acids: CASSYAQIYGYTF. CDR3 nucleotides: TGTGCCAGCAGTTACGCGCAGATTTATGGCTACACCTTC.

This clone is a singleton in its sample. V gene TRBV4-3 combines with J gene TRBJ2-1; TRBD2 matches at 11 bases. This CDR3 has 16 amino acids. The ends lost 3 bases at V and 7 bases at J; junction bases unmatched: 8. The V gene's germline CDR1 is LGHNA and CDR2 YSLEER. The CDR3 spells CASSHLSGGAGNEQFF. The CDR3 DNA reads as TGCGCCAGCAGCCATCTTAGCGGGGGGGCCGGGAATGAGCAGTTCTTC.